The 6 T cell receptor beta chains given below trace back to one sample, sequenced in a study of T cell changes during pregnancy in multiple sclerosis. The repertoire was sequenced with immunoSEQ multiplex PCR; TCRdb's copy has only in-frame clones and lacks some. The sample yields about 97,000 clones, 90% seen once. The sequencing here drew on peripheral blood, taken in the second trimester of pregnancy. The origin of the receptors is a female donor in good health, enrolled as a control in a pregnancy study.

The CDR3 sequence is CASSVGTSGNTGELFF. The CDR3 DNA follows: TGTGCCAGCAGCGTAGGGACTAGCGGGAACACCGGGGAGCTGTTTTTT. The chain carries TRBV9 and TRBJ2-2; 10 positions agree with TRBD2. This CDR3 has 16 residues. Losses at the gene ends were 0 bases for V and 1 base for J; bases not matched to a gene: 0. CDR1 and CDR2 from the germline V gene are SGDLS and YYNGEE.

The V gene is TRBV27, the J gene TRBJ2-3; D is perhaps TRBD2 (6 bases). V lost 3 bases and J 4 bases, leaving 11 bases between the germline ends. This CDR3 comprises 14 residues. Per the germline V gene, CDR1 is MNHEY and CDR2 is SMNVEV (reference sequence). CDR3 loop: CASSFGSLADTQYF. The CDR3 DNA follows: TGTGCCAGCAGTTTCGGGAGTTTGGCAGATACGCAGTATTTT.

This chain joins TRBV11-3 and TRBJ2-5; possible D gene TRBD2, 6 bases. The V gene's germline CDR1 is SGHNT and CDR2 YENEEA. With 2 bases removed from V and 5 bases from J, the gap between germline ends came to 12 bases. CDR3 size: 14 residues. In DNA, the CDR3 is TGTGCCAGCAGCTTAACGGGGGAGAGGGAGACCCAGTACTTC. This codes for CASSLTGERETQYF.

The genes are TRBV27 and TRBJ2-2, with D possibly TRBD1 on 6 matching bases. Germline CDR1 MNHEY, CDR2 SMNVEV (reference sequence). The length of the CDR3 is 20 residues. Trimming stripped 1 base from V and 0 bases from J, with 21 bases between. CDR3 region: CASSLFVGQPTRSNTGELFF. The CDR3 nucleotides are TGTGCCAGCAGTTTATTTGTAGGACAGCCGACCCGATCGAACACCGGGGAGCTGTTTTTT.

The V call is TRBV6-1, the J call TRBJ1-1, with D maybe TRBD1 (6 bases). The CDR3 runs 13 residues. With 6 bases removed from V and 0 bases from J, the gap between germline ends came to 8 bases. Germline values: CDR1 MNHNS, CDR2 SASEGT. The CDR3 DNA follows: TGTGCCAGCAGCAGGACAGTGAACACTGAAGCTTTCTTT. The encoded protein is CASSRTVNTEAFF.

V and J are TRBV6-6 and TRBJ1-1, with 7 bases identical to TRBD1. This CDR3 is built from 15 residues. Per the germline V gene, CDR1 is MNHNY and CDR2 is SVGAGI (reference sequence). The V and J ends lost 4 bases and 1 base, in that order; junction bases with no gene match: 6. The CDR3 DNA is TGTGCCAGCAGTTTGGCCAGGGGGAAGAACACTGAAGCTTTCTTT. This gives the protein CASSLARGKNTEAFF.